Listed below are T cell receptor beta chains from one sample, sequenced in a study of blood T cell repertoires in COVID-19. Measured with immunoSEQ multiplex PCR; TCRdb has only the in-frame clones, and not every one. Of around 170,000 clones in the sample, roughly 87% were seen once. The specimen sequenced was PBMCs or T cells enriched from blood (not recorded which). The receptors derive from a woman in her forties or fifties who had recovered from COVID-19. The CDR3 runs from the conserved cysteine through the conserved F or W. Fields, in order: clone size, D gene, J gene, V gene, CDR3 protein, CDR3 DNA. D genes are given only for firm matches. The size field is filled for only some rows; it gives once, few, many or a size class.

clone_size: few
d_call: .
j_call: TRBJ2-1
v_call: TRBV5-6
cdr3_aa: CASTLTRDRMFHEQFF
cdr3_nt: TGTGCCAGCACCCTAACGCGGGACAGAATGTTTCATGAGCAGTTCTTC

clone_size: .
d_call: .
j_call: TRBJ2-7
v_call: TRBV6-5
cdr3_aa: CASRKGLRYEQYF
cdr3_nt: TGTGCCAGCAGAAAGGGACTTCGCTACGAGCAGTACTTC

clone_size: .
d_call: TRBD1
j_call: TRBJ2-7
v_call: TRBV27
cdr3_aa: CASSSSGQGSYEQYF
cdr3_nt: TGTGCCAGCAGTTCCTCGGGACAGGGGTCCTACGAGCAGTACTTC

clone_size: .
d_call: .
j_call: TRBJ2-7
v_call: TRBV5-6
cdr3_aa: CASSLGGGGFYEQYF
cdr3_nt: TGTGCCAGCAGCTTGGGCGGTGGCGGTTTCTACGAGCAGTACTTC

clone_size: .
d_call: .
j_call: TRBJ2-7
v_call: TRBV10-3
cdr3_aa: CATAKSPNHEQYF
cdr3_nt: TGTGCCACCGCTAAGAGCCCTAACCACGAGCAGTACTTC

clone_size: .
d_call: .
j_call: TRBJ1-1
v_call: TRBV28
cdr3_aa: CASSLSLYTEAFF
cdr3_nt: TGTGCCAGCAGCCTTTCCCTGTACACTGAAGCTTTCTTT

clone_size: .
d_call: TRBD1
j_call: TRBJ2-5
v_call: TRBV7-2
cdr3_aa: CASSLAVTGGGETQYF
cdr3_nt: TGTGCCAGCAGCTTAGCAGTGACAGGGGGAGGTGAGACCCAGTACTTC

clone_size: .
d_call: TRBD1
j_call: TRBJ1-5
v_call: TRBV2
cdr3_aa: CASREMTGVDQPQHF
cdr3_nt: TGTGCCAGCAGGGAGATGACAGGGGTGGATCAGCCCCAGCATTTT

clone_size: few
d_call: TRBD1
j_call: TRBJ1-4
v_call: TRBV19
cdr3_aa: CASRDRGVANEKLFF
cdr3_nt: TGTGCCAGTCGGGACAGGGGGGTTGCTAATGAAAAACTGTTTTTT

clone_size: few
d_call: .
j_call: TRBJ2-7
v_call: TRBV2
cdr3_aa: CASSRQVRSYEQYF
cdr3_nt: TGTGCCAGCAGTAGACAGGTTAGATCCTACGAGCAGTACTTC

clone_size: once
d_call: TRBD2
j_call: TRBJ2-5
v_call: TRBV29-1
cdr3_aa: CSALGLAGIQETQYF
cdr3_nt: TGCAGCGCCCTGGGACTAGCGGGAATCCAAGAGACCCAGTACTTC

clone_size: .
d_call: TRBD2
j_call: TRBJ2-7
v_call: TRBV29-1
cdr3_aa: CSAGAVRGGAVEQYF
cdr3_nt: TGCAGCGCTGGGGCCGTACGCGGGGGAGCTGTCGAGCAGTACTTC

clone_size: few
d_call: TRBD1
j_call: TRBJ1-5
v_call: TRBV4-2
cdr3_aa: CASSQGSPDREPQHF
cdr3_nt: TGTGCCAGCAGCCAAGGAAGTCCGGACAGGGAGCCCCAGCATTTT

clone_size: few
d_call: TRBD2
j_call: TRBJ2-7
v_call: TRBV18
cdr3_aa: CASSPGREPYEQYF
cdr3_nt: TGTGCCAGCTCACCAGGGCGGGAGCCCTACGAGCAGTACTTC

clone_size: .
d_call: .
j_call: TRBJ1-2
v_call: TRBV11-1
cdr3_aa: CASSLGGNYGYTF
cdr3_nt: TGTGCCAGCAGCTTGGGGGGTAACTATGGCTACACCTTC

clone_size: .
d_call: .
j_call: TRBJ1-1
v_call: TRBV18
cdr3_aa: CASSSSQGPNTEAFF
cdr3_nt: TGTGCCAGCTCATCGTCCCAGGGGCCGAACACTGAAGCTTTCTTT

clone_size: .
d_call: TRBD2
j_call: TRBJ2-7
v_call: TRBV7-8
cdr3_aa: CASSLTSGDYEQYF
cdr3_nt: TGTGCCAGCAGCTTAACTAGCGGGGACTACGAGCAGTACTTC